The text below deals with one T cell receptor (beta chain). The antigen is undetermined. The time point here: peripheral blood 6 weeks after treatment start. Spike-ins of synthetic TCR analog templates went into each PCR. Sequencing was performed with immunoSEQ multiplex PCR; in TCRdb, only in-frame clones are kept and a portion is missing. Here the sample spans about 30,000 clones, 80% to 90% being singletons. Germline V CDR1 and CDR2: SGHVS, FQNEAQ. This CDR3 has 12 residues. Trimming shortened V by 5 bases and J by 8 bases, and 9 bases separated the two germline ends. The data originate from a study of PD-L1 blockade in urothelial cancer. Study background: Most patients, twenty-five of 29, were males with bladder-origin cancer. After treatment start, blood was analyzed at 3 weeks (second dose) and at 6 weeks. Notes on the study in general: A below-median TCR clonality in blood before treatment predicted better survival.

The V gene is TRBV7-8, the J gene TRBJ1-4; no firm D call. The material sequenced was PBMCs, taken around atezolizumab (anti-PD-L1) treatment. The TCR comes from a man at least 80 years old with urothelial cancer. CDR3 loop: CASSRRGEKLFF. CDR3 DNA sequence: TGTGCCAGCAGCCGCCGGGGAGAAAAACTGTTTTTT.